These 23 T cell receptor beta chains share one sample of origin, sequenced in a study of CD8+ T cells in alopecia areata. Investigators isolated RNA and reverse transcribed it into cDNA to act as the sequencing template. Sequencing used immunoSEQ multiplex PCR; TCRdb keeps in-frame clones, though not all of them. The sample holds several thousand clones, approximately 70% seen once. Sequencing was done on a sample of skin. The receptor set was obtained from a human donor in good health.

V is TRBV11-2 and J is TRBJ2-1; no reliable D call. The germline CDR1 and CDR2 sequences are SGHAT and FQNNGV. This CDR3 is 12 amino acids long. Trimming cost V 8 bases and J 9 bases, with 14 bases left between them. The CDR3 coding sequence is TGTGCCAGCGTCCACCCCGGCGGTGAGCAGTTCTTC. Translated, it gives CASVHPGGEQFF.

This sequence joins TRBV5-6 and TRBJ1-2; no definite D call. Germline loops: CDR1 SGHDT, CDR2 YYEEEE. V lost 2 bases to trimming and J lost 4 bases, with 9 bases between them. There are 13 residues in the CDR3. The chain's CDR3 is CASSFKDGYGYTF. The CDR3 DNA sequence: TGTGCCAGCAGCTTCAAGGACGGCTATGGCTACACCTTC.

V usage is TRBV11-2 and J usage is TRBJ2-7; 9 nucleotides line up with TRBD1. CDR1 is SGHAT and CDR2 is FQNNGV in the germline V gene. V dropped 5 bases and J dropped 2; count of bases not matched to a gene: 13. The CDR3 runs 17 residues. CDR3 sequence: CASSDLYGTGSTYEQYF. In nucleotides, the CDR3 is TGTGCCAGCAGCGATCTTTACGGGACAGGGTCCACCTACGAGCAGTACTTC.

The chain combines TRBV25-1 with TRBJ2-5; D assignment may be TRBD1 or TRBD2 (5 bases each). This CDR3 spans 14 amino acids. Germline CDR1 and CDR2: MGHDK and SYGVNS. V lost 8 bases to trimming and J lost 2 bases, with 15 bases between them. Written as DNA, the CDR3 is TGTGCCAGCCGCAAACCGGGGCCTCAAGAGACCCAGTACTTC. Translating gives CASRKPGPQETQYF.

This clone was observed a single time. This rearrangement joins TRBV28 to TRBJ2-1, with TRBD2 matching 12 bases. V gave up 5 bases and J gave up 6 bases; unmatched junction bases: 5. The CDR3 contains 15 residues. Germline CDR1 reads MDHEN; CDR2 reads SYDVKM. CDR3 nucleotide sequence: TGTGCCAGCAGTATCGGACTAGCGGGGAGCAATGAGCAGTTCTTC. Its translation is CASSIGLAGSNEQFF.

This chain links TRBV9 with TRBJ2-1, with D hard to call. V was pared by 0 bases and J by 6 bases, with 4 bases between. CDR1 is SGDLS, CDR2 YYNGEE, per germline. The CDR3 covers 12 residues. The CDR3 bases are TGTGCCAGCAGCGTAGAGGGCAATGAGCAGTTCTTC. Its protein product is CASSVEGNEQFF. The full variable domain, rest sourced from reference TRBV9 and TRBJ2-1, is DSGVTQTPKHLITATGQRVTLRCSPRSGDLSVYWYQQSLDQGLQFLIQYYNGEERAKGNILERFSAQQFPDLHSELNLSSLELGDSALYFCASSVEGNEQFFGPGTRLTVL.

In this sample, this clone turned up once. DNA of the CDR3: TGTGCCACCAGCAGAGGGATTAGCGGGGGAGGCACAGATACGCAGTATTTT. Its translation is CATSRGISGGGTDTQYF. The chain is built from TRBV15 and TRBJ2-3; 9 bases match TRBD2. After removal of 1 base from V and 1 base from J, the junction contained 6 bases not matched to a gene. The CDR3 is 17 residues long. Germline CDR1 LNHNV, CDR2 YYDKDF (reference sequence).

This clone was seen more than once but under ten times. V gene TRBV6-4 combines with J gene TRBJ2-1; 8 bases are a match to TRBD2. The ends lost 0 bases at V and 2 bases at J; junction bases unmatched: 0. The CDR3 consists of 15 residues. Germline V gene lookup returns CDR1 MRHNA and CDR2 SNTAGT. CDR3 in DNA: TGTGCCAGCAGTGACTCAGCGGGAGCCTACAATGAGCAGTTCTTC. As protein: CASSDSAGAYNEQFF.

About this clone: In the same sample, other DNA sequences code for this CDR3. This chain joins TRBV5-1 and TRBJ1-2, with TRBD1 matching 8 bases. This CDR3 contains 18 residues. Germline assignment: CDR1 SGHRS and CDR2 YFSETQ. The junction had 18 bases not matched to a gene; V was cut back by 4 bases and J by 4 bases. CDR3 in DNA: TGCGCCAGCAGCATGGACAGGGCCCGGCTTTTGGGTGGCTATGGCTACACCTTC. Its protein product is CASSMDRARLLGGYGYTF.

This rearrangement joins TRBV27 to TRBJ2-6, with D unclear. CDR3 size: 12 residues. Deletions cut 4 bases from V and 6 bases from J, with 4 bases between. The germline V gene encodes CDR1 MNHEY and CDR2 SMNVEV (reference sequence). This CDR3 is CASSSSANVLTF. The CDR3 DNA sequence: TGTGCCAGCAGTTCCTCGGCCAACGTCCTGACTTTC. Full variable domain (missing parts from reference TRBV27 and TRBJ2-6): EAQVTQNPRYLITVTGKKLTVTCSQNMNHEYMSWYRQDPGLGLRQIYYSMNVEVTDKGDVPEGYKVSRKEKRNFPLILESPSPNQTSLYFCASSSSANVLTFGAGSRLTVL.

The chain couples TRBV4-1 to TRBJ1-1; weak D call: TRBD1 (6 bases). Trimming took off 1 base at V and 5 bases at J, with 14 bases between the two ends. Germline CDR1 MGHRA, CDR2 YSYEKL. The CDR3 runs to 15 residues. The chain's CDR3 is CASSQGGGRWTEAFF. CDR3 bases: TGCGCCAGCAGCCAAGGGGGGGGGCGGTGGACTGAAGCTTTCTTT.

This chain connects TRBV5-1 to TRBJ2-2, with D unclear. The V end lost 1 base, the J end lost 7 bases, and 5 bases lay between the germline ends. The CDR3 has 12 residues. Germline V gene data show CDR1 as SGHRS and CDR2 as YFSETQ. CDR3 sequence reads: CASSLTGGELFF. CDR3 bases: TGCGCCAGCAGCTTGACGGGCGGGGAGCTGTTTTTT.

The chain uses TRBV14 and TRBJ2-3; 8 bases align to TRBD2. Per the germline V gene, CDR1 is SGHDN and CDR2 is FVKESK. The CDR3 extends over 16 amino acids. The ends lost 0 bases at V and 6 bases at J; junction bases unmatched: 8. In nucleotides, the CDR3 is TGTGCCAGCAGCCAAGAAAGGTTCGGACTAGCTGATACGCAGTATTTT. This translates into CASSQERFGLADTQYF.

The chain carries TRBV7-6 and TRBJ2-3, with D perhaps assigned TRBD1 or TRBD2 (5 bases each). This CDR3 spans 12 amino acids. CDR1 SGHVS and CDR2 FNYEAQ come from the germline V gene. Deletions cut 3 bases from V and 5 bases from J, with 6 bases between. The CDR3: CASSFGGDTQYF. The CDR3 DNA is TGTGCCAGCAGCTTTGGGGGAGATACGCAGTATTTT.

The chain joins TRBV29-1 to TRBJ2-2, with D perhaps matching TRBD1 (6 bases). Germline V gene lookup returns CDR1 SQVTM and CDR2 ANQGSEA. V was pared by 4 bases and J by 4 bases, with 13 bases between. The CDR3 sequence is 14 residues long. CDR3 region: CSVGVTGVTGELFF. Written as DNA, the CDR3 is TGCAGCGTTGGGGTGACAGGAGTCACCGGGGAGCTGTTTTTT.

This clone appeared a few times. The gene calls are TRBV9 and TRBJ2-6; tentatively, D is TRBD1 (6 bases). The CDR3 extends over 17 amino acids. V lost 4 bases and J 3 bases, leaving 17 bases between the germline ends. CDR1 is SGDLS, CDR2 YYNGEE, per germline. The CDR3 spells CASSLRDTLGGANVLTF. The CDR3 nucleotides are TGTGCCAGCAGCCTCCGGGACACCCTAGGTGGGGCCAACGTCCTGACTTTC.

The chain uses TRBV5-6 and TRBJ2-7; perhaps TRBD2 as D (6 bases). Germline values: CDR1 SGHDT, CDR2 YYEEEE. The V end lost 4 bases, the J end lost 4 bases, and 18 bases lay between the germline ends. The CDR3 runs 15 residues. The CDR3 DNA reads as TGTGCCAGCAGCCGTCGACTAGTTCGTGTGTACGAGCAGTACTTC. Amino acids: CASSRRLVRVYEQYF. The whole variable domain, filled in from reference TRBV5-6 and TRBJ2-7, reads DAGVTQSPTHLIKTRGQQVTLRCSPKSGHDTVSWYQQALGQGPQFIFQYYEEEERQRGNFPDRFSGHQFPNYSSELNVNALLLGDSALYLCASSRRLVRVYEQYFGPGTRLTVT.

This clone appeared a single time. This sequence joins TRBV28 and TRBJ2-7, with 9 positions matching TRBD2. Trimming at V came to 7 bases and at J to 1 base, leaving 8 bases not matched to a gene. The CDR3 covers 15 residues. CDR1 is MDHEN, CDR2 SYDVKM, per germline. CDR3 DNA: TGTGCCAGCAAAGGCGCTAGCGGGGCTTCCTACGAGCAGTACTTC. This translates into CASKGASGASYEQYF.

The rearrangement joins TRBV20-1 to TRBJ1-2; the D gene is possibly TRBD1 (6 bases). The germline V gene encodes CDR1 DFQATT and CDR2 SNEGSKA (reference sequence). Between the trimmed V and J ends, which lost 2 bases and 6 bases, there was a span of 7 bases. CDR3 length equals 11 residues. CDR3 coding DNA: TGCAGTGCTAGAACAGGGAATGGCTACACCTTC. Translation: CSARTGNGYTF.

This clone was picked up one time. The chain joins TRBV2 to TRBJ2-4, with unresolved D. Germline CDR1 reads SNHLY; CDR2 reads FYNNEI. The CDR3 is 13 residues long. The V gene lost 6 bases and the J gene lost 4 bases, with 10 bases spanning the gap. CDR3 in amino acids: CASRARKKNIQYF. In DNA, the CDR3 is TGTGCCAGCAGGGCGAGAAAAAAAAACATTCAGTACTTC.

This clone was observed a few times. V gene TRBV30 combines with J gene TRBJ2-7; D may correspond to TRBD1 or TRBD2 (6 bases each). Germline assignment: CDR1 GTSNPN and CDR2 SVGIG (reference sequence). Trimming removed 3 bases at V and 0 bases at J, with 21 bases between. The CDR3 totals 17 residues. The CDR3 DNA sequence: TGTGCCTGGAGCCCTCGGTCGTGGAGGGGGAGCTCCTACGAGCAGTACTTC. Amino acid sequence: CAWSPRSWRGSSYEQYF.

The chain has TRBV11-2 and TRBJ1-5; D is perhaps TRBD1 (5 bases). The CDR3 sequence is 14 residues long. CDR1 SGHAT and CDR2 FQNNGV come from the germline V gene. V was clipped by 5 bases and J by 7 bases, with 15 bases between them. The CDR3 nucleotides are TGTGCCAGCAGCCGATCAGGGAACAGCCAGCCCCAGCATTTT. Encoded protein: CASSRSGNSQPQHF.

This clone was seen a handful of times. The chain couples TRBV10-3 to TRBJ2-5; 8 bases map to TRBD2. CDR1 and CDR2 from the germline V gene are ENHRY and SYGVKD. CDR3 length: 17 amino acids. The V gene end was trimmed by 0 bases and the J gene end by 4 bases; junction bases not matched to a gene: 10. DNA for the CDR3: TGTGCCATCAGTGAGTCGGACAGCGGGAGTGGCGCAGAGACCCAGTACTTC. It codes for CAISESDSGSGAETQYF.